These 16 T cell receptor beta chains came from one sample sequenced in a study of cytomegalovirus exposure and HLA in healthy donors. The PCR contained 60 Vbeta and 13 Jbeta primers. TCRdb keeps only in-frame clones here, not all; method: immunoSEQ multiplex PCR. The profile shows about 150,000 clones, about four fifths of them singletons. Material for sequencing was PBMCs. The receptor source for this set is a woman between 40 and 50 years old in good health and CMV-seronegative.

The chain carries TRBV7-2 and TRBJ1-4; 8 nucleotides agree with TRBD1. The germline CDR1 and CDR2 sequences are SGHTA and FQGNSA. Trimming cost V 5 bases and J 7 bases; bases outside gene matches: 6. The CDR3 has 14 residues. The CDR3 nucleotides read TGTGCCAGCAGCGTGGACAGGGAACCTGAAAAACTGTTTTTT. Amino acids: CASSVDREPEKLFF.

The chain carries TRBV20-1 and TRBJ1-1; no clear D gene. From germline, CDR1 is DFQATT and CDR2 SNEGSKA (reference sequence). Trimming stripped 6 bases from V and 8 bases from J, with 13 bases between. This CDR3 has 11 amino acids. The CDR3 protein is CSAPRTEEAFF. The CDR3, as DNA: TGCAGTGCCCCAAGAACAGAAGAAGCTTTCTTT.

The chain recombines TRBV18 with TRBJ2-7; TRBD2 matches 11 bases. V gave up 3 bases and J gave up 2 bases; unmatched junction bases: 6. Germline values: CDR1 KGHSH, CDR2 LQKENI. The CDR3 length is 16 residues. The CDR3 DNA is TGTGCCAGCTCACCTCCGGGACTAGCGGTTACCTACGAGCAGTACTTC. As protein: CASSPPGLAVTYEQYF. Using reference TRBV18 and TRBJ2-7 for the parts outside the CDR3, the full variable domain is NAGVMQNPRHLVRRRGQEARLRCSPMKGHSHVYWYRQLPEEGLKFMVYLQKENIIDESGMPKERFSAEFPKEGPSILRIQQVVRGDSAAYFCASSPPGLAVTYEQYFGPGTRLTVT.

The J gene is TRBJ2-2, the V gene TRBV28, with D possibly TRBD2 on 6 matching bases. The CDR3 length is 15 residues. Germline-derived CDR1 and CDR2 are MDHEN and SYDVKM. V lost 3 bases and J 3 bases, leaving 11 bases between the germline ends. CDR3 bases: TGTGCCAGCAGTTTTGGGGGGTCTTACACCGGGGAGCTGTTTTTT. The encoded protein is CASSFGGSYTGELFF.

The J gene is TRBJ2-2, the V gene TRBV19, with 9 positions matching TRBD1. Germline assignment: CDR1 LNHDA and CDR2 SQIVND (reference sequence). The CDR3 totals 15 residues. J was trimmed by 9 bases and V by 4 bases; bases with no gene match: 9. DNA for the CDR3: TGTGCCAGTAGTAGAGACCGGGACAGGGCACGGGAGCTGTTTTTT. Translated: CASSRDRDRARELFF.

This chain uses TRBV4-1 with TRBJ2-7; 7 nucleotides agree with TRBD2. Germline lookup yields CDR1 MGHRA and CDR2 YSYEKL. This CDR3 comprises 14 residues. With 0 bases clipped from V and 3 bases from J, the junction kept 2 bases outside the gene matches. DNA for the CDR3: TGCGCCAGCAGCCAAGATAGCGGGTTCTACGAGCAGTACTTC. Its protein product is CASSQDSGFYEQYF.

The chain recombines TRBV25-1 with TRBJ2-3; 8 bases are shared with TRBD1. CDR1 is MGHDK and CDR2 is SYGVNS in the germline V gene. V was pared by 1 base and J by 0 bases, with 3 bases of the junction left unmatched. The CDR3 extends over 16 amino acids. Here the CDR3 DNA reads TGTGCCAGCAGTGAATCCACAGGGGGAAGCACAGATACGCAGTATTTT. Translation gives CASSESTGGSTDTQYF.

The chain uses TRBV7-6 and TRBJ1-3; D is ambiguous. Trimming took off 5 bases at V and 0 bases at J, with 23 bases between the two ends. The germline V gene has CDR1 SGHVS and CDR2 FNYEAQ. This CDR3 is built from 19 residues. Here the CDR3 reads CASSPEGLRNWGSGNTIYF. CDR3 nucleotide sequence: TGTGCCAGCAGCCCCGAGGGTCTACGTAACTGGGGCTCTGGAAACACCATATATTTT.

V is TRBV7-6 and J is TRBJ1-2; the match to TRBD1 covers 8 bases. The CDR3 totals 16 residues. V lost 5 bases to trimming and J lost 4 bases; unmatched junction nucleotides: 12. Germline V CDR1 and CDR2: SGHVS, FNYEAQ. CDR3 DNA sequence: TGTGCCAGCAGCGCATATATGGGACAGGAGAGCTATGGCTACACCTTC. This gives the protein CASSAYMGQESYGYTF.

The V gene is TRBV29-1, the J gene TRBJ2-1, with TRBD1 matching 7 bases. Per germline, CDR1 SQVTM and CDR2 ANQGSEA. V was pared by 0 bases and J by 4 bases, with 9 bases of the junction left unmatched. CDR3 size: 16 residues. In DNA, the CDR3 is TGCAGCGTTGAAGATATTCCGGGACAGTTATACAATGAGCAGTTCTTC. Its protein is CSVEDIPGQLYNEQFF.

The chain uses TRBV9 and TRBJ1-1, with TRBD1 matching 10 bases. CDR1 and CDR2 from the germline V gene are SGDLS and YYNGEE. The CDR3 consists of 12 residues. The junction had 0 bases not matched to a gene; V was cut back by 5 bases and J by 5 bases. CDR3 loop: CASRGQGTEAFF. The DNA of the CDR3 is TGTGCCAGCAGGGGACAGGGGACTGAAGCTTTCTTT.

This chain uses TRBV4-3 with TRBJ2-5; 15 bases agree with TRBD2. Germline-derived CDR1 and CDR2 are LGHNA and YSLEER. V gave up 2 bases and J gave up 0 bases; unmatched junction bases: 7. The CDR3 spans 19 residues. The CDR3 protein is CASSQRYGTSGGYQETQYF. The CDR3 DNA sequence: TGCGCCAGCAGCCAAAGATACGGGACTAGCGGGGGGTACCAAGAGACCCAGTACTTC.

The rearrangement uses TRBV27 and TRBJ1-2; TRBD1 matches at 8 bases. From germline, CDR1 is MNHEY and CDR2 SMNVEV (reference sequence). This CDR3 contains 17 residues. V lost 7 bases and J lost 2; bases outside the gene matches: 15. The CDR3 sequence: CASIDRGGVGINYGYTF. The DNA of the CDR3 is TGTGCCAGCATCGACAGGGGTGGGGTCGGGATAAACTATGGCTACACCTTC.

The chain joins TRBV5-8 to TRBJ1-2; TRBD1 agrees at 7 bases. Per the germline V gene, CDR1 is SGHTS and CDR2 is YDEGEE. V trimming: 0 bases; J trimming: 3 bases; junction bases outside the gene matches: 2. The CDR3 loop spans 14 amino acids. The CDR3, as DNA: TGTGCCAGCAGCTTGGCCGGACAGGACTATGGCTACACCTTC. Amino acids: CASSLAGQDYGYTF.

J is TRBJ1-1 and V is TRBV10-3, with 9 nucleotides matching TRBD1. V dropped 7 bases and J dropped 6; count of bases not matched to a gene: 3. Germline CDR1 ENHRY, CDR2 SYGVKD. This CDR3 comprises 12 residues. The CDR3 spells CAIIGTGPEAFF. The CDR3 DNA is TGTGCCATCATTGGGACAGGGCCTGAAGCTTTCTTT.

The CDR3 is CAWSARGQPQHF. The CDR3 DNA reads TGTGCCTGGAGTGCGAGGGGGCAGCCCCAGCATTTT. The chain couples TRBV30 to TRBJ1-5; tentative D call: TRBD1 (6 bases). The CDR3 spans 12 residues. Germline assignment: CDR1 GTSNPN and CDR2 SVGIG (reference sequence). V lost 1 base, J lost 7 bases, and 8 bases lay in between.